The following is a TCR beta chain sequence with its context. These data belong to a study of OX40 agonist ivuxolimab in advanced cancers. Method: immunoSEQ multiplex PCR; TCRdb's copy keeps in-frame clones and lacks some. The sample records more than 55,000 clones, 86% being singletons. Trimming left V 7 bases short and J 5 bases short, with 23 bases between. Germline CDR1 SGHVS, CDR2 FQNEAQ. CDR3 length: 16 amino acids. The source material was CD4+ or CD8+ T cells sorted from blood, sampled in a trial of the OX40 agonist ivuxolimab. This receptor was identified in an adult with an advanced solid tumor such as melanoma, head and neck, liver or kidney cancer. The genes are TRBV7-8 and TRBJ2-5; D remains unclear. Here the CDR3 DNA reads TGTGCCAGCAACCTGGCCAACTCGCACCCGAGGGAGACCCAGTACTTC. The encoded protein is CASNLANSHPRETQYF.